These T cell receptor beta chains were read from a single sample in a study of identical twins. A single record per CDR3 protein comes from TCRdb applying MiXCR to the 5' RACE reads. The data show about 890,000 distinct CDR3 sequences, more than 9% seen once. The same sample was also used in a study of yellow fever vaccine responses in identical twins.

Sequenced sample: PBMCs. Receptors originate from a woman under 30 in good health. The CDR3 runs from the conserved cysteine through the conserved F or W. Each record gives: D gene, CDR3 length, J gene, clone size, V gene, CDR3 DNA, CDR3 protein. The D gene is left open where the match is weak. Size is omitted from some rows. Given values are once, few, many or a class for expanded clones.

d_call: NA; cdr3_length: 14; j_call: TRBJ2-5; clone_size: few; v_call: TRBV11-2; cdr3_nt: TGTGCCAGCAGTGCCCAGCGGAGCCAAGAGACCCAGTACTTC; cdr3_aa: CASSAQRSQETQYF
d_call: NA; cdr3_length: 16; j_call: TRBJ2-4; clone_size: few; v_call: TRBV18; cdr3_nt: TGTGCCAGCTCACCAACCGCCGGGACCCCCGGGTACATTCAGTACTTC; cdr3_aa: CASSPTAGTPGYIQYF
d_call: TRBD1; cdr3_length: 15; j_call: TRBJ2-3; clone_size: many; v_call: TRBV28; cdr3_nt: TGTGCCAGCAGTTTCGGGGACAGGGTTACAGATACGCAGTATTTT; cdr3_aa: CASSFGDRVTDTQYF
d_call: NA; cdr3_length: 13; j_call: TRBJ2-1; clone_size: many; v_call: TRBV4-1; cdr3_nt: TGCGCCAGCAGCCAGTCCTTTTACAATGAGCAGTTCTTC; cdr3_aa: CASSQSFYNEQFF
d_call: TRBD2; cdr3_length: 16; j_call: TRBJ2-1; clone_size: few; v_call: TRBV5-1; cdr3_nt: TGCGCCAGCAGCTTGGTACCCGGGACTAAACACAATGAGCAGTTCTTC; cdr3_aa: CASSLVPGTKHNEQFF
d_call: TRBD1; cdr3_length: 15; j_call: TRBJ1-1; clone_size: few; v_call: TRBV5-1; cdr3_nt: TGCGCCAGCAGCCCGGGACAGGTCTTGGGCACTGAAGCTTTCTTT; cdr3_aa: CASSPGQVLGTEAFF
d_call: NA; cdr3_length: 15; j_call: TRBJ2-7; clone_size: NA; v_call: TRBV12-3/TRBV12-4; cdr3_nt: TGTGCCAGCAGTTTAGGTACAGGACCTAACTACGAGCAGTACTTC; cdr3_aa: CASSLGTGPNYEQYF
d_call: TRBD2; cdr3_length: 16; j_call: TRBJ2-2; clone_size: few; v_call: TRBV27; cdr3_nt: TGTGCCAGCAGTTCCGAAGCGGGAGGGAACACCGGGGAGCTGTTTTTT; cdr3_aa: CASSSEAGGNTGELFF
d_call: NA; cdr3_length: 13; j_call: TRBJ1-2; clone_size: NA; v_call: TRBV29-1; cdr3_nt: TGCAGCGTTGATTTGGCAGGGAGCTATGGCTACACCTTC; cdr3_aa: CSVDLAGSYGYTF
d_call: NA; cdr3_length: 15; j_call: TRBJ2-1; clone_size: few; v_call: TRBV5-1; cdr3_nt: TGCGCCAGCAGCTTTGTTCCCCCAGTCGGGAATGAGCAGTTCTTC; cdr3_aa: CASSFVPPVGNEQFF
d_call: TRBD2; cdr3_length: 15; j_call: TRBJ2-1; clone_size: few; v_call: TRBV7-9; cdr3_nt: TGTGCCAGCATCGGACAAGGGACTAGCGGGGAACAACAGTTCTTC; cdr3_aa: CASIGQGTSGEQQFF
d_call: NA; cdr3_length: 14; j_call: TRBJ2-1; clone_size: many; v_call: TRBV4-1; cdr3_nt: TGCGCCAGCAGCTTTAGCACTCCTGGGTCTGAGCAGTTCTTC; cdr3_aa: CASSFSTPGSEQFF
d_call: TRBD2; cdr3_length: 17; j_call: TRBJ2-3; clone_size: few; v_call: TRBV12-5; cdr3_nt: TGTGCTAGTGGTTTGGTACCCAAGCGGGAGGGACCAGATACGCAGTATTTT; cdr3_aa: CASGLVPKREGPDTQYF
d_call: TRBD1; cdr3_length: 18; j_call: TRBJ1-3; clone_size: NA; v_call: TRBV4-1; cdr3_nt: TGCGCCAGCAGCCAAGGGAGAGGGGGCAGAAACTCTGGAAACACCATATATTTT; cdr3_aa: CASSQGRGGRNSGNTIYF
d_call: TRBD2; cdr3_length: 15; j_call: TRBJ2-1; clone_size: few; v_call: TRBV24-1; cdr3_nt: TGTGCCACCAGTGATTTGACTAGCGGGGGAAGCGAGCAGTTCTTC; cdr3_aa: CATSDLTSGGSEQFF
d_call: NA; cdr3_length: 14; j_call: TRBJ2-1; clone_size: few; v_call: TRBV5-1; cdr3_nt: TGCGCCAGCAGCTTGGATGGCAGAAACAATGAGCAGTTCTTC; cdr3_aa: CASSLDGRNNEQFF
d_call: TRBD2; cdr3_length: 14; j_call: TRBJ2-1; clone_size: NA; v_call: TRBV12-3/TRBV12-4; cdr3_nt: TGTGCCAGCAGCCCGGGGGGTAGCGGGAATGAGCAGTTCTTC; cdr3_aa: CASSPGGSGNEQFF
d_call: NA; cdr3_length: 15; j_call: TRBJ1-1; clone_size: few; v_call: TRBV27; cdr3_nt: TGTGCCAGCAGTTTAGTGCGCCCCCGAGGGGCTGAAGCTTTCTTT; cdr3_aa: CASSLVRPRGAEAFF
d_call: NA; cdr3_length: 16; j_call: TRBJ1-1; clone_size: NA; v_call: TRBV5-1; cdr3_nt: TGCGCCAGCAGCTTGACCGGTGGAGTTGGTGACACTGAAGCTTTCTTT; cdr3_aa: CASSLTGGVGDTEAFF
d_call: TRBD1; cdr3_length: 16; j_call: TRBJ2-1; clone_size: NA; v_call: TRBV6-5; cdr3_nt: TGTGCCAGCAGTTACCGAGCCGGGACAGGGTACTATGAGCAGTTCTTC; cdr3_aa: CASSYRAGTGYYEQFF
d_call: TRBD1; cdr3_length: 14; j_call: TRBJ1-4; clone_size: many; v_call: TRBV28; cdr3_nt: TGTGCCAGCAGCCCTGACAGGGGGCGTGAAAAACTGTTTTTT; cdr3_aa: CASSPDRGREKLFF
d_call: TRBD1; cdr3_length: 21; j_call: TRBJ2-6; clone_size: NA; v_call: TRBV11-2; cdr3_nt: TGTGCCAGCAGCTTATTCGGACCGGGACAGGGACGAACCTCTGGGGCCAACGTCCTGACTTTC; cdr3_aa: CASSLFGPGQGRTSGANVLTF
d_call: TRBD2; cdr3_length: 18; j_call: TRBJ2-2; clone_size: NA; v_call: TRBV12-3/TRBV12-4; cdr3_nt: TGTGCCTTCAGTTCCCTGACTAGCGTCAACGTGGACACCGGGGAGCTGTTTTTT; cdr3_aa: CAFSSLTSVNVDTGELFF
d_call: TRBD2; cdr3_length: 14; j_call: TRBJ2-1; clone_size: few; v_call: TRBV29-1; cdr3_nt: TGCAGCGTTGTGGGACTAGCGGAGTACAATGAGCAGTTCTTC; cdr3_aa: CSVVGLAEYNEQFF
d_call: NA; cdr3_length: 16; j_call: TRBJ2-3; clone_size: few; v_call: TRBV6-4; cdr3_nt: TGTGCCAGCAGTGACTCGGAGGGTGGTGGCACAGATACGCAGTATTTT; cdr3_aa: CASSDSEGGGTDTQYF
d_call: NA; cdr3_length: 15; j_call: TRBJ1-2; clone_size: NA; v_call: TRBV28; cdr3_nt: TGTGCCAGCAGGCTAACCGGAAAAAGCAACTATGGCTACACCTTC; cdr3_aa: CASRLTGKSNYGYTF
d_call: TRBD2; cdr3_length: 19; j_call: TRBJ2-1; clone_size: few; v_call: TRBV18; cdr3_nt: TGTGCCAGCTCCCCCAGGGCCCTGACTAGCGGGGGCTCCTACAATGAGCAGTTCTTC; cdr3_aa: CASSPRALTSGGSYNEQFF
d_call: TRBD2; cdr3_length: 14; j_call: TRBJ2-5; clone_size: few; v_call: TRBV5-1; cdr3_nt: TGCGCCAGCAGCCCCGGGGGGGCCGTAGAGACCCAGTACTTC; cdr3_aa: CASSPGGAVETQYF
d_call: NA; cdr3_length: 15; j_call: TRBJ1-5; clone_size: many; v_call: TRBV2; cdr3_nt: TGTGCCAGCAGTGAAACACGACAGGTCGGACAGCCCCAGCATTTT; cdr3_aa: CASSETRQVGQPQHF
d_call: NA; cdr3_length: 13; j_call: TRBJ1-1; clone_size: many; v_call: TRBV12-3/TRBV12-4; cdr3_nt: TGTGCCAGCAGACTCATGAAGAACACTGAAGCTTTCTTT; cdr3_aa: CASRLMKNTEAFF
d_call: TRBD2; cdr3_length: 13; j_call: TRBJ2-1; clone_size: NA; v_call: TRBV20-1; cdr3_nt: TGCAGTGCCAGGGCGCTAGCGGGGACTGAGCAGTTCTTC; cdr3_aa: CSARALAGTEQFF
d_call: TRBD2; cdr3_length: 15; j_call: TRBJ2-1; clone_size: few; v_call: TRBV2; cdr3_nt: TGTGCCAGCAGTGTAGCGGGAGGGCCTCGGAATGAGCAGTTCTTC; cdr3_aa: CASSVAGGPRNEQFF
d_call: TRBD1; cdr3_length: 22; j_call: TRBJ2-6; clone_size: NA; v_call: TRBV6-4; cdr3_nt: TGTGCCAGCAGTCCCCAAGGGGACAGGGTTGTTGGTGGTTACTCTGGGGCCAACGTCCTGACTTTC; cdr3_aa: CASSPQGDRVVGGYSGANVLTF
d_call: TRBD1; cdr3_length: 13; j_call: TRBJ2-2; clone_size: NA; v_call: TRBV24-1; cdr3_nt: TGTGCCACCAGTCGACAGGGGATCGGGGAGCTGTTTTTT; cdr3_aa: CATSRQGIGELFF
d_call: TRBD1; cdr3_length: 14; j_call: TRBJ1-4; clone_size: NA; v_call: TRBV28; cdr3_nt: TGTGCCAGCAGTTTTCAGGGGGGTAATGAAAAACTGTTTTTT; cdr3_aa: CASSFQGGNEKLFF
d_call: NA; cdr3_length: 14; j_call: TRBJ2-1; clone_size: NA; v_call: TRBV3-1; cdr3_nt: TGTGCCAGCAGCTTGATATCAGGGTCAAGGGAGCAGTTCTTC; cdr3_aa: CASSLISGSREQFF
d_call: TRBD2; cdr3_length: 16; j_call: TRBJ2-2; clone_size: many; v_call: TRBV6-1; cdr3_nt: TGTGCCAGCAGAGGACTAGCGGGAGGGAACACCGGGGAGCTGTTTTTT; cdr3_aa: CASRGLAGGNTGELFF
d_call: NA; cdr3_length: 15; j_call: TRBJ1-3; clone_size: NA; v_call: TRBV5-5; cdr3_nt: TGTGCCAGCAGCTTGGATGGGTTCTCTGGAAACACCATATATTTT; cdr3_aa: CASSLDGFSGNTIYF
d_call: NA; cdr3_length: 14; j_call: TRBJ1-6; clone_size: NA; v_call: TRBV4-2; cdr3_nt: TGTGCCAGCAGCCAAGATGTCGAGAATTCACCCCTCCACTTT; cdr3_aa: CASSQDVENSPLHF
d_call: NA; cdr3_length: 17; j_call: TRBJ2-7; clone_size: few; v_call: TRBV20-1; cdr3_nt: TGCAGTGCTAGAGCACCGATTGCCGGGACCGATTCCTACGAGCAGTACTTC; cdr3_aa: CSARAPIAGTDSYEQYF
d_call: TRBD1; cdr3_length: 15; j_call: TRBJ2-3; clone_size: once; v_call: TRBV19; cdr3_nt: TGTGCCACCTGCTCCGGGACAGGGGGCAAAGATACGCAGTATTTT; cdr3_aa: CATCSGTGGKDTQYF
d_call: TRBD2; cdr3_length: 16; j_call: TRBJ2-2; clone_size: few; v_call: TRBV7-8; cdr3_nt: TGTGCCAGCAGCCCAGTGGCTAGCGGGAACACCGGGGAGCTGTTTTTT; cdr3_aa: CASSPVASGNTGELFF
d_call: TRBD1; cdr3_length: 15; j_call: TRBJ2-2; clone_size: NA; v_call: TRBV11-3; cdr3_nt: TGTGCCAGCAGCTTTCGTTACAGGGGAACCGGGGAGCTGTTTTTT; cdr3_aa: CASSFRYRGTGELFF
d_call: TRBD2; cdr3_length: 15; j_call: TRBJ2-3; clone_size: few; v_call: TRBV20-1; cdr3_nt: TGCAGTGCTAGTCCCTTAGCGGGAGGCACAGATACGCAGTATTTT; cdr3_aa: CSASPLAGGTDTQYF
d_call: NA; cdr3_length: 16; j_call: TRBJ1-4; clone_size: NA; v_call: TRBV7-9; cdr3_nt: TGTGCCAGCAGCTTACGCGTTGGGGCAACTAATGAAAAACTGTTTTTT; cdr3_aa: CASSLRVGATNEKLFF
d_call: TRBD2; cdr3_length: 14; j_call: TRBJ2-2; clone_size: few; v_call: TRBV2; cdr3_nt: TGTGCCAGCATCGGACTAGCGGGATCCGGGGAGCTGTTTTTT; cdr3_aa: CASIGLAGSGELFF
d_call: TRBD1; cdr3_length: 18; j_call: TRBJ1-2; clone_size: NA; v_call: TRBV10-2; cdr3_nt: TGCGCCAGCAGTGAGTGGGGCTCCAGGACAGGGGGCTCCTATGGCTACACCTTC; cdr3_aa: CASSEWGSRTGGSYGYTF
d_call: NA; cdr3_length: 14; j_call: TRBJ2-3; clone_size: NA; v_call: TRBV11-1; cdr3_nt: TGTGCCAGCAGCCCGTATGGGGCCCCAGATACGCAGTATTTT; cdr3_aa: CASSPYGAPDTQYF
d_call: TRBD1; cdr3_length: 15; j_call: TRBJ1-3; clone_size: few; v_call: TRBV28; cdr3_nt: TGTGCCAGCAGCATTCAGGGGACAGCTGGAAACACCATATATTTT; cdr3_aa: CASSIQGTAGNTIYF
d_call: TRBD2; cdr3_length: 17; j_call: TRBJ2-5; clone_size: NA; v_call: TRBV20-1; cdr3_nt: TGCAGTGCTAACCGTATCCTAGCGGGGGGATTCCAAGAGACCCAGTACTTC; cdr3_aa: CSANRILAGGFQETQYF
d_call: NA; cdr3_length: 16; j_call: TRBJ2-6; clone_size: NA; v_call: TRBV7-9; cdr3_nt: TGTGCCAGCAGCTTAGGCGAGGGGCCCGGGGCCAACGTCCTGACTTTC; cdr3_aa: CASSLGEGPGANVLTF
d_call: NA; cdr3_length: 19; j_call: TRBJ2-5; clone_size: few; v_call: TRBV10-3; cdr3_nt: TGTGCCACCCAGACCTACAGAAAACAAAGTTGGGCGGATTCGGAGACCCAGTACTTC; cdr3_aa: CATQTYRKQSWADSETQYF
d_call: NA; cdr3_length: 15; j_call: TRBJ2-7; clone_size: NA; v_call: TRBV10-2; cdr3_nt: TGCGCCAGCACCTCAAGGACAGACCCCTCCTACGAGCAGTACTTC; cdr3_aa: CASTSRTDPSYEQYF
d_call: NA; cdr3_length: 15; j_call: TRBJ2-5; clone_size: few; v_call: TRBV5-6; cdr3_nt: TGTGCCAGCAGCGGCGCTTGGGGGTTCCAAGAGACCCAGTACTTC; cdr3_aa: CASSGAWGFQETQYF
d_call: NA; cdr3_length: 16; j_call: TRBJ2-2; clone_size: few; v_call: TRBV12-3/TRBV12-4; cdr3_nt: TGTGCCAGCAGTTCGGGGGCTGGCGGGCACACCGGGGAGCTGTTTTTT; cdr3_aa: CASSSGAGGHTGELFF
d_call: NA; cdr3_length: 16; j_call: TRBJ1-5; clone_size: few; v_call: TRBV4-1; cdr3_nt: TGCGCCAGCAGCCAAGGTATTGACGGCGGGTACGGGCCCCAGCATTTT; cdr3_aa: CASSQGIDGGYGPQHF
d_call: NA; cdr3_length: 12; j_call: TRBJ2-1; clone_size: many; v_call: TRBV7-9; cdr3_nt: TGTGCCAGCACACCGACTTTCGTTGAGCAGTTCTTC; cdr3_aa: CASTPTFVEQFF
d_call: NA; cdr3_length: 16; j_call: TRBJ2-2; clone_size: many; v_call: TRBV5-1; cdr3_nt: TGCGCCAGCAGCTTGTTGGGTACGGCTAACACCGGGGAGCTGTTTTTT; cdr3_aa: CASSLLGTANTGELFF
d_call: TRBD1; cdr3_length: 13; j_call: TRBJ2-3; clone_size: few; v_call: TRBV29-1; cdr3_nt: TGCAGCGTTGACGGGACAGTCACAGATACGCAGTATTTT; cdr3_aa: CSVDGTVTDTQYF